This T cell receptor (beta chain) derives from a study of early stage breast cancer tumors (dated by TCRdb to between 2016 and 2019). Looking at the study overall: Of the approximately 15 invasive breast tumors, about a dozen were found to be estrogen receptor-positive, progesterone receptor-positive and HER2-negative. About 70% of the 12 ER+/PR+/HER2- tumors were invasive ductal carcinomas, while the other four were invasive lobular carcinomas. The average read coverage per sample was around 10-fold. Across all samples, more than 2.5 million templates representing roughly 1 million unique clonotypes were detected.

The study profiled bulk TCR beta-chain repertoires in matched peripheral blood, tumor and adjacent normal breast tissue taken from some 15 patients with early-stage breast cancer. Before surgery, whole blood (about 4.5-11 mL) was collected into EDTA tubes and processed within 2 hours. Ficoll-Paque centrifugation in SepMate-50 tubes was used to isolate peripheral blood mononuclear cells. For storage in liquid nitrogen, PBMCs were cryopreserved as aliquots of about 2 to 4 million cells in roughly 90% FBS with around 10% DMSO. Genomic DNA was extracted with the Qiagen AllPrep DNA/RNA Mini kit. In its sample, this clone was seen a few times. Its antigen is unknown. No base quality information exists; no much larger clone differs at one position. Trimming at the junction amounts to 8 bases on V and 4 bases on J, and the germline ends lie 11 bases apart. CDR1 is given as SNHLY and CDR2 as FYNNEI, both from the germline V gene. There are 13 amino acids in the CDR3, from cysteine to phenylalanine inclusive. CDR3 DNA is the only sequence kept; it has 39 bases, read in frame from the first base.

Each sample was amplified as two independent genomic DNA replicates: roughly 0.5 ug for blood and approximately 1.5 ug for tumor or normal breast. Following the manufacturer's instructions, the ImmunoSeq Intro kit was used to carry out TCRB sequencing on genomic DNA. For absolute quantification, the roughly 31-cycle multiplex PCR included proprietary primers along with spike-in control sequences. An 87-bp fragment spanning the CDR3 and flanking V and J genes was sequenced with single-end 150-bp reads. Each lane of an Illumina MiSeq using version 3.0 chemistry carried seven multiplexed samples, with two replicates per sample. As for how the authors treated the data: Raw data were processed with the vendor's proprietary pipeline, and both replicates were merged into a single result per sample. Clonotypes were defined as productive rearrangements sharing the V-gene family, CDR3 amino acid sequence and J-gene segment. Clonality was calculated as 1 minus the normalized Shannon entropy (Pielou evenness) of TCRB abundances. To estimate T cell density, the total number of templates was divided by the input cell count, which was inferred from how much DNA went in. Recon, run with its default parameters, was used to estimate overall repertoire diversity and clonality. Clonotypes with over 0.1% abundance in tumor and at least 32-fold higher abundance in tumor than in normal breast were defined as tumor-enriched. The immuneACCESS repertoire file appears here via TCRdb, limited to in-frame rearrangements. These files lack a portion of the clones; in checked studies, under half of the deficit traces to unresolved V genes, and the cause of the others is not known. V and J calls and clone size are those listed in that table; D and trimming were worked out from the DNA. This sample holds around 28,000 clones; about 70% were observed only once. The ten largest account for around 35% of the sample.

Broad study findings and their caveats: Repertoires from blood and normal breast were more alike than repertoires from blood and tumor, and in about 90% of the 16 patients, comparing each tissue with blood separated tumor from normal. Compared with adjacent normal breast tissue, tumors had roughly 2.5-fold higher T cell density and higher clonality. Because the cohort was small, analysis by tumor subtype was not possible. Chain pairing and functional markers such as CD4, CD8 and FOXP3 were not captured by bulk genomic DNA sequencing of unsorted cells. Enriched TCRB sequences shared across patients were found to be mostly commonly generated sequences that were unlikely to play an important role in the tumor microenvironment.

The clonotype comes from a person aged 50 to 59 with breast cancer. The chain is encoded by TRBV2 joined to TRBJ2-2, with the D gene call left open. Sequencing was performed on blood. The CDR3 has the sequence CASRLAPTGELFF. The DNA reads as follows: TGTGCCAGCCGCCTGGCTCCCACCGGGGAGCTGTTTTTT.